The 21 T cell receptor beta chains given below trace back to one sample, sequenced in a study of blood T cell repertoires in COVID-19 (dated by TCRdb to the early 2020s). Library prep was done by the immunoSEQ multiplex PCR assay. Held by TCRdb, this immuneACCESS table contains in-frame sequences only and omits some clones. Under half of the omission traces to an unresolved V gene where checked; the cause of the rest is unknown. Across this sample there are 45,000 to 50,000 clones, with 86% seen only once. The ten top clones hold about 2.8% of the sample. Sequenced input: peripheral blood. These receptors all stem from an elderly woman with COVID-19, enrolled during active disease.

This chain's CDR3 is CASSSLNTQYF. CDR3 DNA sequence: TGTGCCAGCAGCTCCCTAAATACGCAGTATTTT. The genes are TRBV7-2 and TRBJ2-3, with D unclear. Deletions cut 4 bases from V and 7 bases from J, with 6 bases between. Germline CDR1 SGHTA, CDR2 FQGNSA. This CDR3 is built from 11 residues.

This clone appeared once. CDR3 region: CASSKVRGRAYYGYTF. In nucleotides, the CDR3 is TGTGCCAGCAGCAAAGTAAGGGGTAGGGCCTACTATGGCTACACCTTC. The rearrangement joins TRBV21-1 to TRBJ1-2; the D call in the table, TRBD1, was not verified against the DNA. TRBV21-1 is annotated as a pseudogene. The length of the CDR3 is 16 residues.

The chain recombines TRBV2 with TRBJ1-5; 8 positions match TRBD1. Germline CDR1 reads SNHLY; CDR2 reads FYNNEI. V lost 6 bases and J lost 9; bases outside the gene matches: 1. This CDR3 is 11 amino acids long. The CDR3 sequence: CASRGTGPQHF. The CDR3 DNA reads TGTGCCAGCAGGGGGACAGGGCCCCAGCATTTT. Based on the CDR3 plus reference TRBV2 and TRBJ1-5, the full variable domain is EPEVTQTPSHQVTQMGQEVILRCVPISNHLYFYWYRQILGQKVEFLVSFYNNEISEKSEIFDDQFSVERPDGSNFTLKIRSTKLEDSAMYFCASRGTGPQHFGDGTRLSIL.

This clone showed up just once. The chain couples TRBV18 to TRBJ1-2; D gene uncertain. The CDR3 is made up of 16 amino acids. Trimming stripped 3 bases from V and 0 bases from J, with 14 bases between. The V gene's germline CDR1 is KGHSH and CDR2 LQKENI. The CDR3 loop reads CASSPRISQTNYGYTF. In nucleotides, the CDR3 is TGTGCCAGCTCACCCCGAATCTCCCAGACTAACTATGGCTACACCTTC.

The chain is built from TRBV5-1 and TRBJ2-7, with D perhaps TRBD2 (6 bases). V lost 3 bases and J lost 0, with 16 bases in between. The CDR3 loop spans 16 amino acids. The germline CDR1 and CDR2 sequences are SGHRS and YFSETQ. The CDR3, as DNA: TGCGCCAGCAGCTCCGCCGGGACTCAGAGCTCCTACGAGCAGTACTTC. This codes for CASSSAGTQSSYEQYF.

The genes are TRBV4-2 and TRBJ1-2; 7 nucleotides agree with TRBD1. Trimming cost V 2 bases and J 8 bases; bases outside gene matches: 11. CDR3 length: 15 amino acids. Germline lookup yields CDR1 LGHNA and CDR2 YNFKEQ. CDR3 DNA: TGTGCCAGCAGCCAACCGGGACAGCTAGAGGTCGGCTACACCTTC. It codes for CASSQPGQLEVGYTF.

This clone was observed a handful of times. The rearrangement joins TRBV5-1 to TRBJ1-6; a possible D gene is TRBD1 (6 bases). Germline V CDR1 and CDR2: SGHRS, YFSETQ. Trimming took 4 bases from V and 6 from J, leaving 23 bases between them. This CDR3 is built from 18 residues. In DNA form, the CDR3 reads TGCGCCAGCAGCCCCGCCGGAGGACAGCTCCCGAGTAATTCACCCCTCCACTTT. Translating gives CASSPAGGQLPSNSPLHF.

The chain employs TRBV28 and TRBJ1-2; unclear D gene. This CDR3 is 15 amino acids long. Germline V gene data show CDR1 as MDHEN and CDR2 as SYDVKM. Trimming left V 2 bases short and J 2 bases short, with 12 bases between. CDR3 DNA: TGTGCCAGCAGTTTACCTACCGAGGCCAACTATGGCTACACCTTC. Translation: CASSLPTEANYGYTF.

The CDR3 spells CASSENWGSSYEQYF. In nucleotides, the CDR3 is TGTGCCAGCAGTGAAAACTGGGGCTCATCCTACGAGCAGTACTTC. The chain carries TRBV6-1 and TRBJ2-7; the D gene is possibly TRBD1 (5 bases). Germline CDR1 and CDR2: MNHNS and SASEGT. V dropped 2 bases and J dropped 1 base, with 12 bases sitting between them. The CDR3 covers 15 residues.

The rearrangement joins TRBV29-1 to TRBJ2-3; a possible D gene is TRBD1 (5 bases). Per the germline V gene, CDR1 is SQVTM and CDR2 is ANQGSEA. The CDR3 consists of 15 residues. V gave up 0 bases and J gave up 5 bases, with 15 bases separating them. CDR3 sequence reads: CSVEDGRGLLDTQYF. The CDR3 bases are TGCAGCGTTGAAGATGGTAGGGGCCTTTTAGATACGCAGTATTTT.

The rearrangement uses TRBV2 and TRBJ1-2; possibly TRBD1 for D (5 bases). Trimming cost V 5 bases and J 3 bases, with 10 bases left between them. Germline values: CDR1 SNHLY, CDR2 FYNNEI. The CDR3 loop spans 13 amino acids. The CDR3 reads CASSYQGYYGYTF. The CDR3, as DNA: TGTGCCAGCAGTTACCAGGGTTACTATGGCTACACCTTC.

The genes are TRBV6-5 and TRBJ2-4; a weak D match, TRBD1 (5 bases). The germline V and J ends were trimmed by 8 bases and 0 bases, with 14 bases remaining between them. This CDR3 contains 15 residues. Looked up from germline, CDR1 is MNHEY and CDR2 is SVGAGI. CDR3 residues: CASVSIREAKNIQYF. DNA for the CDR3: TGTGCCAGCGTATCAATCAGGGAAGCCAAAAACATTCAGTACTTC.

The CDR3 coding sequence is TGTGCCAGCTCACCGCGACAGGGACGAGCCGAGCAGTACTTC. It encodes CASSPRQGRAEQYF. The gene calls are TRBV18 and TRBJ2-7, with 7 bases identical to TRBD1. After removal of 3 bases from V and 6 bases from J, the junction contained 8 bases not matched to a gene. The germline V gene has CDR1 KGHSH and CDR2 LQKENI. This CDR3 is built from 14 residues.

The rearrangement joins TRBV5-6 to TRBJ1-2; D unresolved. Germline-derived CDR1 and CDR2 are SGHDT and YYEEEE. There are 14 residues in the CDR3. Trimming pared 3 bases from V and 4 bases from J, leaving 13 bases between. DNA of the CDR3: TGTGCCAGCAGCTCCCCACGGGGTTTCTATGGCTACACCTTC. It specifies CASSSPRGFYGYTF.

The V and J genes are TRBV5-6 and TRBJ1-6, with D unclear. The V gene lost 1 base and the J gene lost 10 bases, with 12 bases spanning the gap. The CDR3 runs 14 residues. Germline-derived CDR1 and CDR2 are SGHDT and YYEEEE. The CDR3 sequence is CASSLQVSMSPLHF. The CDR3 bases are TGTGCCAGCAGCTTGCAGGTATCGATGTCACCCCTCCACTTT.

J is TRBJ1-5 and V is TRBV7-9, with 8 bases identical to TRBD1. The V gene end was trimmed by 4 bases and the J gene end by 6 bases; junction bases not matched to a gene: 11. Germline loops: CDR1 SEHNR, CDR2 FQNEAQ (reference sequence). This CDR3 contains 16 residues. The CDR3 DNA reads TGTGCCAGCAGCTCCTACGGACAGGGAGGAGGTCAGCCCCAGCATTTT. Its translation is CASSSYGQGGGQPQHF.

A remark on this clone: Compared with germline, one end of the junction differs, possibly owing to a read error. The V gene is TRBV12-3 or TRBV12-4, the J gene TRBJ1-3, with unresolved D. CDR3 size: 11 residues. CDR3 residues: CASKRRGQESF. As DNA, the CDR3 is TGTGCCAGCAAAAGAAGAGGGCAGGAATCCTTT.

V usage is TRBV29-1 and J usage is TRBJ1-2; 10 bases agree with TRBD1. The V gene's germline CDR1 is SQVTM and CDR2 ANQGSEA. J lost 4 bases, V lost 2 bases, and 4 bases had no gene match. The CDR3 spans 14 residues. The CDR3, as DNA: TGCAGCGTTGAAAAGGGACAGGGGACCTATGGCTACACCTTC. This encodes CSVEKGQGTYGYTF.

V usage is TRBV19 and J usage is TRBJ2-3; D not certain. The CDR3 is 12 residues long. V lost 10 bases and J 0 bases, leaving 8 bases between the germline ends. Germline-derived CDR1 and CDR2 are LNHDA and SQIVND (reference sequence). CDR3 DNA sequence: TGTGCCACCCGCGATAGCACAGATACGCAGTATTTT. It codes for CATRDSTDTQYF.

The V gene is TRBV6-5, the J gene TRBJ2-1; 10 bases agree with TRBD1. Germline V lookup: CDR1 MNHEY, CDR2 SVGAGI. The CDR3 contains 15 residues. The V and J ends lost 2 bases and 5 bases, in that order; junction bases with no gene match: 3. The CDR3 sequence: CASSYGDRGDNEQFF. Here the CDR3 DNA reads TGTGCCAGCAGTTACGGGGACAGGGGAGACAATGAGCAGTTCTTC.

This chain connects TRBV3-1 (or the pseudogene TRBV3-2) to TRBJ2-1; TRBD2 is a possible D gene (6 bases). Trimming removed 4 bases at V and 8 bases at J, with 21 bases between. This CDR3 region has 16 residues. The germline CDR1 and CDR2 sequences are LGHDT and YNNKEL (reference sequence). In DNA, the CDR3 is TGTGCCAGCAGCCGCCGGTTCGGGGGAGACCGCGATGAGCAGTTCTTC. It encodes CASSRRFGGDRDEQFF.